The TCR beta chain described here comes from a study of T cell repertoires in cytomegalovirus infection. Study information: Indications came from public TCR beta signatures; they pointed to CMV infection and to a matching HLA type. Study results and caveats: HLA-C-restricted CMV-specific TCR beta clonotypes prevailed in the ex vivo response.

TCRdb called the reads again in MiXCR, with one record for every CDR3 protein. The repertoire holds 150,000 to 200,000 distinct CDR3 sequences, with under 25% as singletons. CDR1 and CDR2 from the germline V gene are MNHEY and SVGEGT. The CDR3 consists of 16 residues. V was trimmed by 2 bases and J by 7 bases, leaving 18 bases between them. As to this clonotype: Its matching antigen is unknown.

The source material was PBMCs. V gene TRBV6-2 or TRBV6-3 combines with J gene TRBJ1-5, with D perhaps TRBD1 (5 bases). This receptor was identified in a human donor in good health (CMV status not recorded). Some clones in this sample may be carry-over from other donors' samples. The CDR3 loop reads CASSYGSGREGQPQHF. The CDR3 DNA reads as TGTGCCAGCAGTTACGGGAGTGGACGGGAGGGGCAGCCCCAGCATTTT.